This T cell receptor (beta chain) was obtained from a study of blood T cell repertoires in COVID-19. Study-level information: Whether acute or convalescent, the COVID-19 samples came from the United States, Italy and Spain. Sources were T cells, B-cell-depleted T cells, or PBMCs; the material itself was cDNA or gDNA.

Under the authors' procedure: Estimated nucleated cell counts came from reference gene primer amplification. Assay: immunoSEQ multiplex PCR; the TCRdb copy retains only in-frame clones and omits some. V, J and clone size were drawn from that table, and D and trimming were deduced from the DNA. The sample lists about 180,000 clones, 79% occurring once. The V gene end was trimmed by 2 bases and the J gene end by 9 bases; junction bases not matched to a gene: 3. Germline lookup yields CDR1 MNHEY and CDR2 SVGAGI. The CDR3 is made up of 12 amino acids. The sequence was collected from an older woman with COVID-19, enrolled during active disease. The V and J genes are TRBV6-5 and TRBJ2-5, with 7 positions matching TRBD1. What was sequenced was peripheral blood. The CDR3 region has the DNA TGTGCCAGCAGTTACAGTCAGGGGGCCCAGTACTTC. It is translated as CASSYSQGAQYF.